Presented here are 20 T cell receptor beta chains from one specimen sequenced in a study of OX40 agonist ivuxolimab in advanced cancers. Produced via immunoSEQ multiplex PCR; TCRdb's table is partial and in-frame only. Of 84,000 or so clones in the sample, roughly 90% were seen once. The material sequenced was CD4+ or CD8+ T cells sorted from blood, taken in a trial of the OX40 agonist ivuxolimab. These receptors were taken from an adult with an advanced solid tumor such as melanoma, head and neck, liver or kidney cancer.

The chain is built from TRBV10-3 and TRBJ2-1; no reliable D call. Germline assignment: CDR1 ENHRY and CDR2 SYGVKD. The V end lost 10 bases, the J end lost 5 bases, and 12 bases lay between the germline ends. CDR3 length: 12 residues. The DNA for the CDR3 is TGTGCCACCCGCAGGAGAGACAATGAGCAGTTCTTC. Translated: CATRRRDNEQFF.

The CDR3 region has the DNA TGTGCCAGCAGGGAACGACGGGGGCACTCTGAAGCTTTCTTT. Protein: CASRERRGHSEAFF. The V call is TRBV6-1, the J call TRBJ1-1; D might be TRBD1 (6 bases). Per germline, CDR1 MNHNS and CDR2 SASEGT. This CDR3 is built from 14 residues. Trimming removed 6 bases from V and 6 bases from J, with 17 bases in between.

This CDR3 reads CASSPASSGTGFGLFF. CDR3 bases: TGCGCCAGCAGCCCGGCCAGTTCCGGAACTGGGTTCGGACTGTTTTTT. The rearrangement joins TRBV4-3 to TRBJ1-4; the D is unclear. The germline gives CDR1 LGHNA, CDR2 YSLEER. The CDR3 totals 16 residues. V lost 4 bases to trimming and J lost 13 bases, with 25 bases between them.

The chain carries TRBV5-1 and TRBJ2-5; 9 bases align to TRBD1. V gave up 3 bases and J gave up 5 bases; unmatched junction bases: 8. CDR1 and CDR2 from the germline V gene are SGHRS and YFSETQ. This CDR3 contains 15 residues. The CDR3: CASSYRDRDGETQYF. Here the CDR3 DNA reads TGCGCCAGCAGCTACCGGGACAGGGATGGGGAGACCCAGTACTTC. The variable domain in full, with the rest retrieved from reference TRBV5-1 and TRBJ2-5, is KAGVTQTPRYLIKTRGQQVTLSCSPISGHRSVSWYQQTPGQGLQFLFEYFSETQRNKGNFPGRFSGRQFSNSRSEMNVSTLELGDSALYLCASSYRDRDGETQYFGPGTRLLVL.

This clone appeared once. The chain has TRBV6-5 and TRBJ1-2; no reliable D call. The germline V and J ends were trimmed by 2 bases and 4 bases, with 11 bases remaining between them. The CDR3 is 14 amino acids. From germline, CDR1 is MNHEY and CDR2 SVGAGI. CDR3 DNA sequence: TGTGCCAGCAGTTACAAGGGCAGAACCTATGGCTACACCTTC. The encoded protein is CASSYKGRTYGYTF.

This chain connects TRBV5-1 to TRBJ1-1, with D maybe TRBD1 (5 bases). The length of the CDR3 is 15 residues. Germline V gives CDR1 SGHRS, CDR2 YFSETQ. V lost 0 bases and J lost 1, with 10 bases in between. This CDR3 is CASSLVGGANTEAFF. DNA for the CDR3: TGCGCCAGCAGCTTGGTGGGTGGGGCGAACACTGAAGCTTTCTTT.

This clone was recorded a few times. DNA of the CDR3: TGTGCCAGCAGCGGACAGGCCCTAAACACTGAAGCTTTCTTT. Residues: CASSGQALNTEAFF. V usage is TRBV6-1 and J usage is TRBJ1-1; 7 bases agree with TRBD1. With V trimmed by 6 bases and J by 2 bases, 6 bases remained unmatched. Looked up from germline, CDR1 is MNHNS and CDR2 is SASEGT. This CDR3 has 14 residues.

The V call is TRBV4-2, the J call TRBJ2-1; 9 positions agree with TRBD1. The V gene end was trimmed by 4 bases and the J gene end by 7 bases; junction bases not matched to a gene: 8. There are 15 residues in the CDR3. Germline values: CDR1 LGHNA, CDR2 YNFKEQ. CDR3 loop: CASSRGGTGSNEQFF. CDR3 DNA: TGTGCCAGCAGCCGCGGAGGGACAGGGAGTAATGAGCAGTTCTTC.

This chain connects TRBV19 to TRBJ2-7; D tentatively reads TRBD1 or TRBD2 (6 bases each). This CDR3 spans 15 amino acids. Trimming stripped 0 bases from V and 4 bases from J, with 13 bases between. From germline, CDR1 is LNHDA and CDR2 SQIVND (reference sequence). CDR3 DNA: TGTGCCAGTAGTATAGATGGCAGGGGAGGTTACGAGCAGTACTTC. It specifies CASSIDGRGGYEQYF.

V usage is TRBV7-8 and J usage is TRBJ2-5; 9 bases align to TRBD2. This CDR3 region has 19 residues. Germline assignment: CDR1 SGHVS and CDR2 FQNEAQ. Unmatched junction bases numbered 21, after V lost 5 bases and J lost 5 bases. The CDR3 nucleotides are TGTGCCAGCAGCCCCCAGGCGCGGTTTCTAGCGGGGAGTTTGGAGACCCAGTACTTC. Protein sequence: CASSPQARFLAGSLETQYF.

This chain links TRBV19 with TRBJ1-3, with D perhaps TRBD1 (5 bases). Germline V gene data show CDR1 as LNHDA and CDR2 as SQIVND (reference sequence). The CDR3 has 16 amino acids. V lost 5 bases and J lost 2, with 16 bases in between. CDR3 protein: CASSSGRGAAGNTIYF. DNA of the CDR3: TGTGCCAGTAGTTCAGGGAGGGGAGCGGCTGGAAACACCATATATTTT.

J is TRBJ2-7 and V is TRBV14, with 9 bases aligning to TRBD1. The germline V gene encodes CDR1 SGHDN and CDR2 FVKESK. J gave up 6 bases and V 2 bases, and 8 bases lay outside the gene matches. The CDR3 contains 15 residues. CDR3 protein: CASSQLGQGLSEQYF. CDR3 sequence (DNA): TGTGCCAGCAGCCAACTGGGACAGGGTCTCTCCGAGCAGTACTTC.

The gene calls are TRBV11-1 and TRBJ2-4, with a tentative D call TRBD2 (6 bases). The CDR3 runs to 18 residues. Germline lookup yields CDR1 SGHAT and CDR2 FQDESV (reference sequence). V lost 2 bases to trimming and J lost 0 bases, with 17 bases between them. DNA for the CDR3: TGTGCCAGCAGCTTACCGCGGGCAGGGCGGGGAGCCAAAAACATTCAGTACTTC. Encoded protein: CASSLPRAGRGAKNIQYF.

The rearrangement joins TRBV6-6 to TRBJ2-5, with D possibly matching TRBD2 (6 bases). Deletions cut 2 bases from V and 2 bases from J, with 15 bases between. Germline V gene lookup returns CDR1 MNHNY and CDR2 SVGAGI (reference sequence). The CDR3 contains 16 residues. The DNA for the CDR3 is TGTGCCAGCAGTTACGCCCGGGACTCACCACAAGAGACCCAGTACTTC. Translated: CASSYARDSPQETQYF.

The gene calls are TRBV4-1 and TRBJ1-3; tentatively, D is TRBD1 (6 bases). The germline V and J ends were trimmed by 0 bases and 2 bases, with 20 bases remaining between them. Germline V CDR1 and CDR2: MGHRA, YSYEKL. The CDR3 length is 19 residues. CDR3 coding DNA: TGCGCCAGCAGCCAAGAAGGTCCTTACAGGGTCGTTCCTGGAAACACCATATATTTT. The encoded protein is CASSQEGPYRVVPGNTIYF.

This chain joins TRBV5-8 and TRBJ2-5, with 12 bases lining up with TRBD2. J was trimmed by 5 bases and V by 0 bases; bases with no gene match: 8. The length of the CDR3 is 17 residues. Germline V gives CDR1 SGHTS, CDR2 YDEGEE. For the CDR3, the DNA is TGTGCCAGCAGCTTGGGATCTAGCGGGGGGGATCGCGAGACCCAGTACTTC. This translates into CASSLGSSGGDRETQYF.

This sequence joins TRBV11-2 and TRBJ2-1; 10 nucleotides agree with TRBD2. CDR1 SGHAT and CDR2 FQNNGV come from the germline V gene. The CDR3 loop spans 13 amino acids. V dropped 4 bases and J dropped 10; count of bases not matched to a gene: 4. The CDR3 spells CASSSQLAGEQFF. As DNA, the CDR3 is TGTGCCAGCAGCTCTCAACTAGCGGGGGAGCAGTTCTTC. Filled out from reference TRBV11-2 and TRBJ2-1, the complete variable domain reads EAGVAQSPRYKIIEKRQSVAFWCNPISGHATLYWYQQILGQGPKLLIQFQNNGVVDDSQLPKDRFSAERLKGVDSTLKIQPAKLEDSAVYLCASSSQLAGEQFFGPGTRLTVL.

The CDR3 DNA reads as TGTGCCAGCAGTGCAGGTTTTAGCTACGAGCAGTACTTC. Its translation: CASSAGFSYEQYF. The chain links TRBV6-1 to TRBJ2-7, with D unclear. CDR1 and CDR2 from the germline V gene are MNHNS and SASEGT. V gave up 4 bases and J gave up 3 bases, with 10 bases separating them. This CDR3 spans 13 amino acids.

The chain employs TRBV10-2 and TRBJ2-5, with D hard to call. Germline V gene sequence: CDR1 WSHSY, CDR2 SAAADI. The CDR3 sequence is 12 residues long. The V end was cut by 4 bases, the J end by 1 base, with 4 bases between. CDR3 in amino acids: CASSVGQETQYF. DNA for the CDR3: TGCGCCAGCAGTGTGGGCCAAGAGACCCAGTACTTC.

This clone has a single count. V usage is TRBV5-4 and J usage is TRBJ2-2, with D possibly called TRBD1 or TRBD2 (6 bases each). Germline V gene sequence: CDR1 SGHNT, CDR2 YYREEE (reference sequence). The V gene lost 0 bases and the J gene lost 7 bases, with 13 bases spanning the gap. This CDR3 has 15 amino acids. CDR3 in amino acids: CASSLAIGGLGELFF. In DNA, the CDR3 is TGTGCCAGCAGCTTGGCGATTGGGGGGCTCGGGGAGCTGTTTTTT.